Below are 15 T cell receptor beta chains sequenced from a single sample in a study of T cells after yellow fever vaccination. TCRdb called the 5' RACE reads again in MiXCR, with one record for every CDR3 protein. The sample yields more than 350,000 distinct CDR3 sequences, 11% seen once. The material was PBMCs, obtained on the day of the first yellow fever vaccination. Every receptor here comes from a man aged 18 to 35 who received the YFV17D yellow fever vaccine.

This clonotype was detected many times. V usage is TRBV11-2 and J usage is TRBJ2-5; TRBD1 or TRBD2 may be the D gene (5 bases each). Per germline, CDR1 SGHAT and CDR2 FQNNGV. Between the trimmed V and J ends, which lost 3 bases and 1 base, there was a span of 18 bases. This CDR3 is built from 17 residues. In DNA form, the CDR3 reads TGTGCCAGCAGCTTCAGTCCGGGGCGGTTCCCCCAAGAGACCCAGTACTTC. It codes for CASSFSPGRFPQETQYF.

This clonotype was seen a few times. The chain joins TRBV2 to TRBJ2-3; no firm D call. The CDR3 extends over 13 amino acids. The germline gives CDR1 SNHLY, CDR2 FYNNEI. V lost 7 bases to trimming and J lost 2 bases, with 10 bases between them. The CDR3 spells CASTRLYTDTQYF. The CDR3 DNA follows: TGTGCCAGCACCAGACTTTACACAGATACGCAGTATTTT.

This clonotype was detected only a few times. The chain combines TRBV4-3 with TRBJ2-7, with 7 bases fitting TRBD1. This CDR3 is 13 amino acids long. CDR1 is LGHNA and CDR2 is YSLEER in the germline V gene. V lost 0 bases, J lost 5 bases, and 1 base stayed unmatched. In DNA form, the CDR3 reads TGCGCCAGCAGCCAAGAAGGGGGCCACGAGCAGTACGTC. Encoded protein: CASSQEGGHEQYV.

This clonotype was observed at least ten times. The rearrangement uses TRBV27 and TRBJ2-1; 9 bases fit TRBD2. Germline assignment: CDR1 MNHEY and CDR2 SMNVEV (reference sequence). The CDR3 runs 14 residues. CDR3 loop: CASAAGGYYNEQFF. The CDR3 DNA follows: TGTGCGAGCGCGGCGGGGGGGTACTACAATGAGCAGTTCTTC.

This clonotype appeared a few times. This rearrangement joins TRBV12-3 or TRBV12-4 to TRBJ2-5, with D maybe TRBD2 (6 bases). V was clipped by 3 bases and J by 5 bases, with 10 bases between them. The CDR3 length is 13 residues. CDR3 loop: CASSFAGTETQYF. CDR3 nucleotide sequence: TGTGCCAGCAGTTTCGCGGGGACGGAGACCCAGTACTTC.

The rearrangement uses TRBV14 and TRBJ2-2; 7 bases are a match to TRBD1. Germline V gene lookup returns CDR1 SGHDN and CDR2 FVKESK. This CDR3 is built from 18 residues. The V segment lost 0 bases and the J segment 1 base; nucleotides outside the gene matches: 8. The CDR3: CASSQDMRGQVNTGELFF. The CDR3 bases are TGTGCCAGCAGCCAAGATATGAGGGGGCAAGTGAACACCGGGGAGCTGTTTTTT.

V usage is TRBV18 and J usage is TRBJ2-7; TRBD1 aligns across 9 bases. J lost 6 bases, V lost 2 bases, and 8 bases had no gene match. This CDR3 has 15 amino acids. The V gene's germline CDR1 is KGHSH and CDR2 LQKENI. The CDR3 DNA reads as TGTGCCAGCTCACCAGTAGGACAGGGGTATTCCGAGCAGTACGTC. Translation gives CASSPVGQGYSEQYV.

This clonotype was observed a few times. This CDR3 reads CASSPRGVNTGELFF. Here the CDR3 DNA reads TGTGCCAGCAGCCCAAGGGGGGTGAACACCGGGGAGCTGTTTTTT. The gene calls are TRBV7-6 and TRBJ2-2; the D gene could be TRBD1 or TRBD2 (6 bases each). V lost 5 bases to trimming and J lost 1 base, with 11 bases between them. This CDR3 spans 15 amino acids. The germline V gene has CDR1 SGHVS and CDR2 FNYEAQ.

This clonotype was picked up a small number of times. The chain has TRBV5-8 and TRBJ1-2, with TRBD1 as a possible D gene (6 bases). The CDR3 spans 15 residues. V lost 5 bases, J lost 4 bases, and 18 bases lay in between. The germline V gene encodes CDR1 SGHTS and CDR2 YDEGEE. CDR3 DNA sequence: TGTGCCAGCAGTCCGATGGGGGCAGGGGCCTATGGCTACACCTTC. Its protein product is CASSPMGAGAYGYTF.

This clonotype was observed a handful of times. The chain uses TRBV12-3 or TRBV12-4 and TRBJ1-1, with a tentative D call TRBD1 (6 bases). Trimming stripped 3 bases from V and 4 bases from J, with 9 bases between. The CDR3 covers 13 residues. The CDR3 bases are TGTGCCAGCAGTTTTCAGGGGAGCACTGAAGCTTTCTTT. Amino acids: CASSFQGSTEAFF.

This clonotype was detected only a few times. The chain links TRBV7-2 to TRBJ2-1; TRBD2 matches at 8 bases. The CDR3 runs 14 residues. V lost 4 bases and J lost 8; bases outside the gene matches: 7. Germline V lookup: CDR1 SGHTA, CDR2 FQGNSA. DNA of the CDR3: TGTGCCAGCAGCTCTACGTCGGGGGGGCATGAGCAGTTCTTC. It encodes CASSSTSGGHEQFF.

The chain recombines TRBV27 with TRBJ2-5, with 9 positions matching TRBD2. V shed 8 bases, J shed 1 base, and the junction held 8 bases outside the gene matches. Germline V gives CDR1 MNHEY, CDR2 SMNVEV (reference sequence). The CDR3 totals 15 residues. The CDR3 region is CASGTAGGPQETQYF. CDR3 nucleotide sequence: TGTGCCAGCGGTACAGCGGGGGGTCCCCAAGAGACCCAGTACTTC.

This clonotype turned up a few times. The chain joins TRBV3-1 to TRBJ2-5; a possible D gene is TRBD1 (6 bases). V was clipped by 6 bases and J by 9 bases, with 14 bases between them. Germline CDR1 LGHDT, CDR2 YNNKEL (reference sequence). The CDR3 runs 12 residues. CDR3: CASSVRRGSQYF. The DNA for the CDR3 is TGTGCCAGCAGTGTACGCAGGGGATCCCAGTACTTC.

The rearrangement links TRBV20-1 to TRBJ1-2; 8 bases agree with TRBD1. The trim removed 0 bases at V and 8 bases at J, leaving 11 bases unmatched. This CDR3 is 15 amino acids long. In germline, CDR1 is DFQATT, CDR2 SNEGSKA (reference sequence). The CDR3 DNA reads TGCAGTGCTAGAGATTCCAGACAGGGGACTCGCGGCTACACCTTC. As protein: CSARDSRQGTRGYTF.

The chain combines TRBV7-2 with TRBJ2-5; the D gene is possibly TRBD1 (5 bases). This CDR3 comprises 13 residues. Trimming pared 2 bases from V and 7 bases from J, leaving 11 bases between. CDR1 is SGHTA and CDR2 is FQGNSA in the germline V gene. The CDR3 nucleotides are TGTGCCAGCAGCTTATGGGGCCCCGGGACCCAGTACTTC. Its translation is CASSLWGPGTQYF.